This TCR beta chain was recovered during a study of identical twins. The study, taken as a whole, reports: Conclusions were drawn cross-sectionally by statistical analysis, without following the same donors.

Per germline, CDR1 SGHRS and CDR2 YFSETQ. The V and J ends lost 2 bases and 7 bases respectively, with 18 bases between them. CDR3 length equals 15 residues. TCRdb itself ran the 5' RACE reads through MiXCR, one entry per CDR3 protein. In the table there are about 790,000 distinct CDR3 sequences, 18% of which are singletons. As to this clonotype: No antigen is known for it.

The same sample was also studied in work on T cells expressing NK-cell markers. In that study: The TCR beta repertoires originated in sorted CD3+CD56+NKG2C+, CD3+CD56+NKG2C- and CD3+CD56-NKG2C+ T cells. NKG2C+ dominant clonotype frequencies in five or six donors were roughly 1.0-7.0% of CD8+ T cells. These same clonotypes (in several donors) also led the CD3+CD56-NKG2C+ fraction.

V usage is TRBV5-1 and J usage is TRBJ1-1; D not certain. This clonotype originated in a woman between 18 and 29 years old in good health. The sequenced material came from PBMCs. The CDR3 region has the DNA TGCGCCAGCAGCTTCTTGGGTCCAAACATGCATGAAGCTTTCTTT. Translating it yields CASSFLGPNMHEAFF. The variable domain in full, completed from reference TRBV5-1 and TRBJ1-1, reads KAGVTQTPRYLIKTRGQQVTLSCSPISGHRSVSWYQQTPGQGLQFLFEYFSETQRNKGNFPGRFSGRQFSNSRSEMNVSTLELGDSALYLCASSFLGPNMHEAFFGQGTRLTVV.